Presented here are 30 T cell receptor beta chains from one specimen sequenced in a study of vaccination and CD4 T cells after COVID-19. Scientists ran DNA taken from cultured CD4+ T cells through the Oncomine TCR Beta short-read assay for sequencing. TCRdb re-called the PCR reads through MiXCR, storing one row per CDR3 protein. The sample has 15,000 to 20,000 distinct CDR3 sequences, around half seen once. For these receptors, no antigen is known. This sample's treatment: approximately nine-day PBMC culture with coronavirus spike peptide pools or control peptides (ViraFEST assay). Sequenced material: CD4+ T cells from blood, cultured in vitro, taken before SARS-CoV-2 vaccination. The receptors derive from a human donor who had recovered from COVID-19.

The CDR3 loop reads CASSRGGGYYGYTF. The DNA for the CDR3 is TGTGCCAGCAGTCGAGGGGGTGGGTACTATGGCTACACCTTC. This chain joins TRBV2 and TRBJ1-2; D is possibly TRBD1 (6 bases). Germline CDR1 and CDR2: SNHLY and FYNNEI. The CDR3 length is 14 residues. Trimming took 5 bases from V and 3 from J, leaving 13 bases between them.

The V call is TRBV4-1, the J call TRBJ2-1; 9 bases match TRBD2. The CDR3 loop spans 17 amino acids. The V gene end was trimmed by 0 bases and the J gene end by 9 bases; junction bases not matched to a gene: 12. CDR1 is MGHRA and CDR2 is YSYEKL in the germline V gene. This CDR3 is CASSQETGSSGVGEQFF. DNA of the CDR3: TGCGCCAGCAGCCAAGAAACCGGGTCTAGCGGGGTGGGTGAGCAGTTCTTC.

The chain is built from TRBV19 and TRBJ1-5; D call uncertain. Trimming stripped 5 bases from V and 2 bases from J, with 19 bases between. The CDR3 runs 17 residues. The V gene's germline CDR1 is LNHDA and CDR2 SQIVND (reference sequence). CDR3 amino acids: CASSPWTRRGGNQPQHF. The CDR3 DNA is TGTGCCAGTAGTCCCTGGACCCGACGGGGTGGCAATCAGCCCCAGCATTTT.

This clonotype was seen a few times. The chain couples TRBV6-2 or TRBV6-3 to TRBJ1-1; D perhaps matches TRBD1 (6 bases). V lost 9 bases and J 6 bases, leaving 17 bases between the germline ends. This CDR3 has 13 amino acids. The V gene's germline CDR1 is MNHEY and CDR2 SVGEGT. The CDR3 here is CASTRTGRAEAFF. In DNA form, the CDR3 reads TGTGCCAGTACCAGAACAGGGCGGGCTGAAGCTTTCTTT.

The CDR3 sequence is CASSPSAGQGSNQPQHF. CDR3 bases: TGTGCCAGCTCACCCTCTGCGGGACAGGGAAGCAATCAGCCCCAGCATTTT. The chain employs TRBV18 and TRBJ1-5; TRBD1 agrees at 9 bases. This CDR3 region has 17 residues. Trimming took 3 bases from V and 1 from J; bases not matched to a gene: 7. Germline V gene lookup returns CDR1 KGHSH and CDR2 LQKENI.

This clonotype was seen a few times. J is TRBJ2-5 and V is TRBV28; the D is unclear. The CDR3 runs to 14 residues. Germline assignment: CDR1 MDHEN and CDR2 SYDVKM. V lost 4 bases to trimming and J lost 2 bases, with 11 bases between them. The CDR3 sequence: CASSSNSIQETQYF. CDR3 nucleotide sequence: TGTGCCAGCAGTTCGAACTCGATACAAGAGACCCAGTACTTC.

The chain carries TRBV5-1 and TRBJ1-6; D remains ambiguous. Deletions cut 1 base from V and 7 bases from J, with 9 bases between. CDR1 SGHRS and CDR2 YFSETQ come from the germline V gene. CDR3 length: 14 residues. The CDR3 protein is CASSLSEPNSPLHF. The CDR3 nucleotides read TGCGCCAGCAGCTTGTCGGAACCAAATTCACCCCTCCACTTT. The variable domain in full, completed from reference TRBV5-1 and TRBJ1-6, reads KAGVTQTPRYLIKTRGQQVTLSCSPISGHRSVSWYQQTPGQGLQFLFEYFSETQRNKGNFPGRFSGRQFSNSRSEMNVSTLELGDSALYLCASSLSEPNSPLHFGNGTRLTVT.

Written as DNA, the CDR3 is TGTGCCAGCAGTCGAGGCCAGACTAACTATGGCTACACCTTC. Protein product: CASSRGQTNYGYTF. V and J are TRBV6-1 and TRBJ1-2; D is uncertain. Trimming took 5 bases from V and 0 from J, leaving 10 bases between them. This CDR3 comprises 14 residues. Germline assignment: CDR1 MNHNS and CDR2 SASEGT.

The CDR3 loop is CASSQTGVAGLGYTF. CDR3 nucleotides: TGTGCCAGTAGTCAAACAGGGGTCGCGGGATTAGGCTACACCTTC. The chain links TRBV19 to TRBJ1-2, with TRBD1 identical over 7 bases. Trimming removed 5 bases from V and 8 bases from J; junction bases left unmatched: 14. The germline V gene has CDR1 LNHDA and CDR2 SQIVND (reference sequence). The CDR3 has 15 amino acids.

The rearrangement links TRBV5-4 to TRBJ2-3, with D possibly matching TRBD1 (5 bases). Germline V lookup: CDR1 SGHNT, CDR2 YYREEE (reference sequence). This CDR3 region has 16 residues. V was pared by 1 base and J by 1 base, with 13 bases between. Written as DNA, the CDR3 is TGTGCCAGCAGCTTGCCCCAGGGATATGGCACAGATACGCAGTATTTT. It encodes CASSLPQGYGTDTQYF.

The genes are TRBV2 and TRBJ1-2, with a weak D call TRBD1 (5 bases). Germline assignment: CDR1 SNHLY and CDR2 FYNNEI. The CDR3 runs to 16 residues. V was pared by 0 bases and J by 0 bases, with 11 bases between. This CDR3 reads CASSEARREANYGYTF. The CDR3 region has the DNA TGTGCCAGCAGTGAAGCGCGCAGGGAAGCTAACTATGGCTACACCTTC.

The CDR3: CASSLDRAGYTEAFF. Written as DNA, the CDR3 is TGTGCCAGCAGTCTAGACAGAGCAGGGTACACTGAAGCTTTCTTT. This chain joins TRBV27 and TRBJ1-1; TRBD1 might be the D (5 bases). Germline CDR1 reads MNHEY; CDR2 reads SMNVEV (reference sequence). Deletions cut 5 bases from V and 3 bases from J, with 16 bases between. There are 15 residues in the CDR3.

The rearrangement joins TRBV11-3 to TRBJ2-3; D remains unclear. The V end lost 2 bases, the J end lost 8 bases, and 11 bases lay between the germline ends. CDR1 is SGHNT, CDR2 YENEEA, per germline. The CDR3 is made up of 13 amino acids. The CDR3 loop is CASSLSRVSTQYF. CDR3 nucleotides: TGTGCCAGCAGCTTAAGCCGGGTTTCTACGCAGTATTTT. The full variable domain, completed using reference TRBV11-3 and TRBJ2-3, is EAGVVQSPRYKIIEKKQPVAFWCNPISGHNTLYWYLQNLGQGPELLIRYENEEAVDDSQLPKDRFSAERLKGVDSTLKIQPAELGDSAVYLCASSLSRVSTQYFGPGTRLTVL.

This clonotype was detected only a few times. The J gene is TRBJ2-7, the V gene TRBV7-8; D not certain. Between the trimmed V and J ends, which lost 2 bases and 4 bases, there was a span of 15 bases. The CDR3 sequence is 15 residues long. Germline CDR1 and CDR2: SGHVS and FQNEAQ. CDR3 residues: CASSLLHHLGYEQYF. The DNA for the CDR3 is TGTGCCAGCAGCTTATTACACCACTTGGGTTACGAGCAGTACTTC.

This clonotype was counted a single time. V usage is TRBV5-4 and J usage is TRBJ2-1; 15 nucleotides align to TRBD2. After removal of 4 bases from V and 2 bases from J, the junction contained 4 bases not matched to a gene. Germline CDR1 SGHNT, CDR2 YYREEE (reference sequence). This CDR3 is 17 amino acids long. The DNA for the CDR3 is TGTGCCAGCAGCAGCGGGACTAGCGGGAGGACCTACAATGAGCAGTTCTTC. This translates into CASSSGTSGRTYNEQFF.

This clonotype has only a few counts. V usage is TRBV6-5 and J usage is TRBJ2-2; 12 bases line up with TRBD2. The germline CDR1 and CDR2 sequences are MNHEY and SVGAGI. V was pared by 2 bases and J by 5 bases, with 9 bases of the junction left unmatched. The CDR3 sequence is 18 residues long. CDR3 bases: TGTGCCAGCAGTTACACCACACTAGCGGGAGGTGGGACCGGGGAGCTGTTTTTT. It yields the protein CASSYTTLAGGGTGELFF.

The CDR3 region is CSAGLQGFEAFF. The DNA of the CDR3 is TGCAGTGCTGGATTACAGGGCTTTGAAGCTTTCTTT. This rearrangement joins TRBV20-1 to TRBJ1-1; maybe TRBD1 (6 bases). The CDR3 has 12 amino acids. Germline CDR1 and CDR2: DFQATT and SNEGSKA (reference sequence). The ends were cut back, 5 bases at V and 7 bases at J, with 14 bases in the middle.

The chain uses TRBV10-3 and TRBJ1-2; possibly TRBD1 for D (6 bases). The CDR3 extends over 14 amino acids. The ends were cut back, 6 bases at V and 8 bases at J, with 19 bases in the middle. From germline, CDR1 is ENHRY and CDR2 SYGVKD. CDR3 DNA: TGTGCCATCAGCGGGCCCCAGGGGCAAGGCGGCTACACCTTC. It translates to CAISGPQGQGGYTF.

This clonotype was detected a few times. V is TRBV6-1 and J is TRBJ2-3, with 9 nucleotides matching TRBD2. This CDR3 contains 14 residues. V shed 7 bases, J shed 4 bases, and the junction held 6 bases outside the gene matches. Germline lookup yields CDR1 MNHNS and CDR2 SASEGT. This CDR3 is CASIASGASDTQYF. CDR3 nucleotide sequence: TGTGCCAGCATAGCTAGCGGGGCATCAGATACGCAGTATTTT.

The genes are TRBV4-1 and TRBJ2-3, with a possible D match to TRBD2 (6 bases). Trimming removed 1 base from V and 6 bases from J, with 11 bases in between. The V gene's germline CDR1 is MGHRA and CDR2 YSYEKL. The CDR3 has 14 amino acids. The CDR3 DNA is TGCGCCAGCAGCCAAGCGCGGGGCTCCGATACGCAGTATTTT. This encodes CASSQARGSDTQYF.

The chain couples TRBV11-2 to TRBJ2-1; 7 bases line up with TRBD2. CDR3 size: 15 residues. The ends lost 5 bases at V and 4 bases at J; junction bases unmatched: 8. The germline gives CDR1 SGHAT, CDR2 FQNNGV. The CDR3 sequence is CASSTTLGGYNEQFF. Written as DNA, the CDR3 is TGTGCCAGCAGCACCACACTCGGGGGGTACAATGAGCAGTTCTTC.

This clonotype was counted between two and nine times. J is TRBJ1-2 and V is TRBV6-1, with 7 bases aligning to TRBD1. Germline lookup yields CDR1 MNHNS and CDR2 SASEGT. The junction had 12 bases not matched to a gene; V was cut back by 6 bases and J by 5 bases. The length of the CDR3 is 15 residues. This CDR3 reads CASSQSGGQSYGYTF. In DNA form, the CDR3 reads TGTGCCAGCAGCCAATCCGGGGGACAGAGTTATGGCTACACCTTC.

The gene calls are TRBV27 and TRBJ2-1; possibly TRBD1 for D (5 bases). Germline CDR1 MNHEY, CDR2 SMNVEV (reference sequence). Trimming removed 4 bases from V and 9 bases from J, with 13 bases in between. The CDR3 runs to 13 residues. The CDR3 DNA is TGTGCCAGCAGTTCAAGCAGGGTTGGTGAGCAGTTCTTC. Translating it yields CASSSSRVGEQFF.

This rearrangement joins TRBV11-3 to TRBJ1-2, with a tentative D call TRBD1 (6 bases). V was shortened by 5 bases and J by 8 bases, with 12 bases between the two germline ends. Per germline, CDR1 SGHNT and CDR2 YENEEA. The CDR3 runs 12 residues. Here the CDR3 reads CASSDGTTGYTF. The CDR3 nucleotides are TGTGCCAGCAGCGACGGGACAACCGGCTACACCTTC. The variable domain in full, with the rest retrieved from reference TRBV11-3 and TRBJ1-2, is EAGVVQSPRYKIIEKKQPVAFWCNPISGHNTLYWYLQNLGQGPELLIRYENEEAVDDSQLPKDRFSAERLKGVDSTLKIQPAELGDSAVYLCASSDGTTGYTFGSGTRLTVV.

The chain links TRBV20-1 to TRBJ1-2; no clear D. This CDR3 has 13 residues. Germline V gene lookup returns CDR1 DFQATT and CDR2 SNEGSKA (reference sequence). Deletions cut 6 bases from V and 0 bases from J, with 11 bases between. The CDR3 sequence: CSAPSDANYGYTF. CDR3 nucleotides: TGCAGTGCACCCTCGGACGCTAACTATGGCTACACCTTC.

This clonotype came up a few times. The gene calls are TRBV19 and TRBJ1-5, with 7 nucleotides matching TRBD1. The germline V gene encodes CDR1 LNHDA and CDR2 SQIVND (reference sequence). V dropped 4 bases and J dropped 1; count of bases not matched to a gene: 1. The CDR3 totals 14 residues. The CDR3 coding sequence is TGTGCCAGTAGTAGGACAGGAAGCAATCAGCCCCAGCATTTT. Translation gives CASSRTGSNQPQHF.

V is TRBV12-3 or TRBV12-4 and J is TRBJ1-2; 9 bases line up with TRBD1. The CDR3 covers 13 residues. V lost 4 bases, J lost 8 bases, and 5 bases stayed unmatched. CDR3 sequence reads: CASSSYRGLGYTF. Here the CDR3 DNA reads TGTGCCAGCAGTTCCTACAGGGGGCTCGGCTACACCTTC.

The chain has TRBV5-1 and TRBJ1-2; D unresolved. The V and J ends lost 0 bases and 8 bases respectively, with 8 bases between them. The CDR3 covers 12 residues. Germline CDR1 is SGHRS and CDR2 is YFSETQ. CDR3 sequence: CASSLDQLGYTF. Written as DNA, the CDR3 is TGCGCCAGCAGCTTGGATCAGTTGGGCTACACCTTC.

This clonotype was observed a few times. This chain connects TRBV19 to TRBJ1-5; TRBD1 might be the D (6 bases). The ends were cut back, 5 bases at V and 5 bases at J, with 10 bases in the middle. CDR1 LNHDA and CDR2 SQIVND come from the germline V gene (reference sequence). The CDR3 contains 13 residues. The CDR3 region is CASSRDRHQPQHF. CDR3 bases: TGTGCCAGTAGTCGAGACAGGCATCAGCCCCAGCATTTT.

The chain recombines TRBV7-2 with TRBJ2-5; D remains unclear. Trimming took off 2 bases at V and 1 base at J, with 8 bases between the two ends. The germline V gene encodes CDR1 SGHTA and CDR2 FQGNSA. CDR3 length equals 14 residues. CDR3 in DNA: TGTGCCAGCAGCTTATTTGGGCGCCAAGAGACCCAGTACTTC. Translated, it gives CASSLFGRQETQYF. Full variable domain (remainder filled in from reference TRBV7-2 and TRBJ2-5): GAGVSQSPSNKVTEKGKDVELRCDPISGHTALYWYRQSLGQGLEFLIYFQGNSAPDKSGLPSDRFSAERTGGSVSTLTIQRTQQEDSAVYLCASSLFGRQETQYFGPGTRLLVL.